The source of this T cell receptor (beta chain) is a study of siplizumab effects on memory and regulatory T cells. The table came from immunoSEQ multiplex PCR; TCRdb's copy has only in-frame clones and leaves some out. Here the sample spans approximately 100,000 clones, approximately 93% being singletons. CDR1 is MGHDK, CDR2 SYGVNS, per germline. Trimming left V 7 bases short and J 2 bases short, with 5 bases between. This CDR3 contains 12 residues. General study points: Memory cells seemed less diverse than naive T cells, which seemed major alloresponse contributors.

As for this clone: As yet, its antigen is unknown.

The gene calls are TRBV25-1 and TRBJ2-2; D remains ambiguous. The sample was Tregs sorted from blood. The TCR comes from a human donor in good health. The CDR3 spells CASKGNTGELFF. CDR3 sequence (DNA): TGTGCCAGCAAGGGTAACACCGGGGAGCTGTTTTTT.